This T cell receptor beta chain was identified in a study of blood T cell repertoires in COVID-19. As originally analysed: Reference gene primer amplification in the assay estimated nucleated cell counts. This table comes from immunoSEQ multiplex PCR, and its TCRdb copy is limited to in-frame clones, with some not included. V and J calls and clone size follow that table, whereas D and trimming were derived from the DNA. Seen here are fewer than 250,000 clones, approximately 80% observed once, and the top ten hold 1.5% to 2%. Per the germline V gene, CDR1 is PRHDT and CDR2 is FYEKMQ (reference sequence). The V segment lost 7 bases and the J segment 5 bases; nucleotides outside the gene matches: 8. There are 15 residues in the CDR3.

The rearrangement uses TRBV13 and TRBJ1-6, with 7 positions matching TRBD1. Sequenced sample: peripheral blood. This sequence originates from a woman over 75 with acute or convalescent COVID-19. This chain's CDR3 is CASKDTGDHNSPLHF. DNA of the CDR3: TGTGCCAGCAAAGATACAGGGGACCATAATTCACCCCTCCACTTT.